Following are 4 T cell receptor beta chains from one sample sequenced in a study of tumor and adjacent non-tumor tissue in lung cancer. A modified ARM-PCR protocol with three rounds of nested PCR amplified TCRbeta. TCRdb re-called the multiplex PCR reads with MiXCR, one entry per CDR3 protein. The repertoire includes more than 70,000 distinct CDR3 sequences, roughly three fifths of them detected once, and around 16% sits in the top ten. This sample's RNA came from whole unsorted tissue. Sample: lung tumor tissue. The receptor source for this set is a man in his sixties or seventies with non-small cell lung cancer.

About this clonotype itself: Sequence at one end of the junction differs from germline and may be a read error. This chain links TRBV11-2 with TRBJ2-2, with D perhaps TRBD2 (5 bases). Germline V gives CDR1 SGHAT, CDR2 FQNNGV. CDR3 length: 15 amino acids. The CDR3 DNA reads TGTGCAAGCAGCTTAGGCAGGAGGAAAACCGGGGAGCTGTTTTTT. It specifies CASSLGRRKTGELFF.

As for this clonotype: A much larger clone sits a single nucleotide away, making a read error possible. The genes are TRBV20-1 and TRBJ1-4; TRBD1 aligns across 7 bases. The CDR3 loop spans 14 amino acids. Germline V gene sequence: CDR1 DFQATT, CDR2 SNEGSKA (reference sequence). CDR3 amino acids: CNARGTADNEKLFF. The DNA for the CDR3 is TGCAATGCTAGAGGGACAGCCGACAATGAAAAACTGTTTTTT.

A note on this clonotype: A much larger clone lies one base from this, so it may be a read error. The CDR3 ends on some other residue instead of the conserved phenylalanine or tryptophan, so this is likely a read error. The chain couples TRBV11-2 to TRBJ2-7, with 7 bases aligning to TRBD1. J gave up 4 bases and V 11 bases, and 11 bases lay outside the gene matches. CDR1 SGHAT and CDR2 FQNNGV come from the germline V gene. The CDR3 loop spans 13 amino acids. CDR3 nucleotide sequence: TGTGCCGGTAGCCTCGGGACAGCTTACGAGCAGTACCTC. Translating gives CAGSLGTAYEQYL.

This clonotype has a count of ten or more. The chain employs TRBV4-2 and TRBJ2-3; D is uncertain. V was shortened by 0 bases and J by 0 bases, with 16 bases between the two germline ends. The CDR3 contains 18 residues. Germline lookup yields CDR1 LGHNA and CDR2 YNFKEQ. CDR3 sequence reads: CASSQDMLHGPSTDTQYF. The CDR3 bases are TGTGCCAGCAGCCAAGATATGTTGCATGGCCCTAGCACAGATACGCAGTATTTT.